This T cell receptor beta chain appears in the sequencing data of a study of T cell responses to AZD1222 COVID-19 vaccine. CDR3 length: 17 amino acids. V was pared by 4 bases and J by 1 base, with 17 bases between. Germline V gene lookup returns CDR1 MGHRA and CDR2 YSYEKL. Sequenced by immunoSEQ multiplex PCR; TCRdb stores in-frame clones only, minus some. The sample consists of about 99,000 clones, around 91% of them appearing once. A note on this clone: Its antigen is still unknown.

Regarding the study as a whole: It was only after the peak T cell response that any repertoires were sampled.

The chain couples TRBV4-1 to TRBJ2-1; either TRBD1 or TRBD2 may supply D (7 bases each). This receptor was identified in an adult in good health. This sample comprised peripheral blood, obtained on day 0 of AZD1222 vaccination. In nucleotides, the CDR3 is TGCGCCAGCAGCCCCTCAGGGGGGGTAGGGTCCTACAATGAGCAGTTCTTC. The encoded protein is CASSPSGGVGSYNEQFF.